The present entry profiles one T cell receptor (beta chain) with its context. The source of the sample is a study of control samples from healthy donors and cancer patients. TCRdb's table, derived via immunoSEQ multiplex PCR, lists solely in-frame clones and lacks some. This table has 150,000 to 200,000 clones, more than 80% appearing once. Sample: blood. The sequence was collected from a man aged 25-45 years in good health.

The CDR3 sequence: CASSQGRDNSPLHF. CDR3 nucleotide sequence: TGTGCCAGCAGCCAAGGACGGGACAATTCACCCCTCCACTTT. The J gene is TRBJ1-6, the V gene TRBV3-1 (or the pseudogene TRBV3-2); D might be TRBD1 (5 bases). Germline values: CDR1 LGHDT, CDR2 YNNKEL (reference sequence). With 1 base removed from V and 7 bases from J, the gap between germline ends came to 8 bases. This CDR3 has 14 amino acids.